This TCR beta chain was obtained from a study of blood T cell repertoires in COVID-19. Study-wide background: Researchers got acute and convalescent COVID-19 samples from the United States, Italy and Spain. The cDNA or gDNA used as material had been derived from T cells, B-cell-depleted T cells, or PBMCs.

V trimming: 3 bases; J trimming: 0 bases; junction bases outside the gene matches: 7. The CDR3 contains 18 residues. CDR1 and CDR2 from the germline V gene are SGHTA and FQGNSA. Authors' processing steps: Counts of nucleated cells, estimated from reference gene primer amplification, were obtained. Measured with immunoSEQ multiplex PCR; TCRdb has only the in-frame clones, and not every one. The V and J calls and clone size were taken over from that table, and D and trimming were inferred from the DNA. The sample comprises around 78,000 clones, about 90% of which are singletons, and nearly 45% rests with the top ten.

The chain is built from TRBV7-2 and TRBJ2-5, with 13 bases lining up with TRBD2. The sequenced sample consisted of peripheral blood. This clonotype was sampled from a human donor in a cohort sampled during active COVID-19. CDR3 bases: TGTGCCAGCAGCTTCACCCGGACTAGCGGGGGCGACCAAGAGACCCAGTACTTC. This codes for CASSFTRTSGGDQETQYF.